The 7 T cell receptor beta chains in this list originate from one sample, sequenced in a study of cytomegalovirus exposure and HLA in healthy donors. This PCR relied on a set of 60 Vbeta primers and 13 Jbeta primers. Sequenced by immunoSEQ multiplex PCR; TCRdb stores in-frame clones only, minus some. Among some 140,000 clones listed, 73% were seen once. Sequencing input: PBMCs. These receptors all come from a woman in her forties in good health and CMV-seronegative.

The genes are TRBV11-2 and TRBJ1-2; D call uncertain. Trimming took off 1 base at V and 0 bases at J, with 3 bases between the two ends. The length of the CDR3 is 13 residues. Per the germline V gene, CDR1 is SGHAT and CDR2 is FQNNGV. CDR3 in DNA: TGTGCCAGCAGCTTAGGAGCTAACTATGGCTACACCTTC. Translated, it gives CASSLGANYGYTF.

The chain employs TRBV11-2 and TRBJ1-1, with 8 bases lining up with TRBD1. Germline trimming cut 5 bases from V and 5 bases from J; bases unmatched to any gene: 10. The CDR3 has 15 residues. CDR1 is SGHAT, CDR2 FQNNGV, per germline. Here the CDR3 reads CASSPWTGRGTEAFF. As DNA, the CDR3 is TGTGCCAGCAGCCCGTGGACAGGGCGTGGGACTGAAGCTTTCTTT.

The table lists this clone with a few counts. This chain joins TRBV5-6 and TRBJ2-1, with 9 bases identical to TRBD1. Germline V gene lookup returns CDR1 SGHDT and CDR2 YYEEEE. This CDR3 has 16 amino acids. The trim removed 3 bases at V and 9 bases at J, leaving 13 bases unmatched. CDR3 bases: TGTGCCAGCAGCTGGTTAGGGACAGGGTCTCGGGGTGAGCAGTTCTTC. It yields the protein CASSWLGTGSRGEQFF.

The table lists this clone with a count of one. The chain uses TRBV7-9 and TRBJ1-1, with 8 bases identical to TRBD1. This CDR3 region has 12 residues. With V trimmed by 7 bases and J by 7 bases, 5 bases remained unmatched. Germline loops: CDR1 SEHNR, CDR2 FQNEAQ (reference sequence). CDR3 DNA: TGTGCCAGCACAATAACAGGGGGTGAAGCTTTCTTT. It translates to CASTITGGEAFF.

The genes are TRBV6-5 and TRBJ1-5; 8 nucleotides align to TRBD1. Germline V gene sequence: CDR1 MNHEY, CDR2 SVGAGI. The CDR3 runs to 15 residues. The V gene end was trimmed by 5 bases and the J gene end by 0 bases; junction bases not matched to a gene: 3. The CDR3 DNA reads as TGTGCCAGCAGTCCGGACAGGGATAGCAATCAGCCCCAGCATTTT. It specifies CASSPDRDSNQPQHF.

The chain has TRBV29-1 and TRBJ2-5; the D gene is possibly TRBD1 (5 bases). V gave up 2 bases and J gave up 7 bases, with 14 bases separating them. This CDR3 is built from 13 residues. Per germline, CDR1 SQVTM and CDR2 ANQGSEA. CDR3 in amino acids: CSVERQGTWTQYF. The DNA of the CDR3 is TGCAGCGTTGAACGGCAGGGTACTTGGACCCAGTACTTC.

The gene calls are TRBV6-1 and TRBJ2-5, with a possible D match to TRBD1 (6 bases). Germline CDR1 is MNHNS and CDR2 is SASEGT. The CDR3 loop spans 15 amino acids. The V gene lost 5 bases and the J gene lost 2 bases, with 15 bases spanning the gap. CDR3: CASSLQGKIQETQYF. In DNA, the CDR3 is TGTGCCAGCAGTCTACAGGGAAAGATACAAGAGACCCAGTACTTC.